This T cell receptor beta chain came from a study of Ad26.COV2.S vaccination and SARS-CoV-2 variants. Findings and limits, study-wide: Analyses of TCR breadth and depth may have underestimated total T cell responses. Spike-specific TCR breadth was greater after Ad26.COV2.S than placebo.

Treatment noted: around 19 received Ad26.COV2.S at low or high dose, single or two shots; about five received placebo; per-sample allocation not given. Specimens were obtained on day 63 following the first vaccine or placebo injection. Donation came from an adult in Boston who was aged 18-55 years. This clone occurred many times. Antigen specificity is unknown. CDR1 is LNHDA and CDR2 is SQIVND in the germline V gene (reference sequence). V was trimmed by 5 bases and J by 2 bases, leaving 12 bases between them. The CDR3 totals 15 residues. The method was immunoSEQ multiplex PCR; TCRdb's version includes in-frame clones alone and lacks a portion of them. The table includes hundreds of thousands of clones, about 85% detected once.

This TCR was sampled from a person aged 18-65 years who received the Ad26.COV2.S COVID-19 vaccine or a placebo. The rearrangement joins TRBV19 to TRBJ2-2; D unclear. Sequences were derived from peripheral blood, sampled in a trial of Ad26.COV2.S vaccine versus placebo. The CDR3: CASSPEFQNTGELFF. CDR3 DNA sequence: TGTGCCAGTAGTCCGGAGTTCCAAAACACCGGGGAGCTGTTTTTT. The variable domain in full, completed from reference TRBV19 and TRBJ2-2, reads DGGITQSPKYLFRKEGQNVTLSCEQNLNHDAMYWYRQDPGQGLRLIYYSQIVNDFQKGDIAEGYSVSREKKESFPLTVTSAQKNPTAFYLCASSPEFQNTGELFFGEGSRLTVL.